Sequencing of this T cell receptor (beta chain) was carried out in a study of shared clonotypes between healthy human individuals. Study results and caveats: The small donor group covered limited genetic and exposure diversity. Larger richness was generally estimated for naive than memory subsets.

TCRdb keeps only in-frame clones here, not all; method: immunoSEQ multiplex PCR. The sample has around 2.1 million clones, under 97% seen once. Comments on this clone: Antigen specificity is unknown.

Sequencing was done on a sample of naive CD4+ T cells sorted from blood. The subset denotes: CD45RA+ positively selected. The TCR was taken from a man aged 18 to 30 in good health.

This CDR3 reads CAAGNSYEQYF. CDR3 in DNA: TGTGCCGCGGGGAACTCCTACGAGCAGTACTTC. This chain links TRBV6-5 with TRBJ2-7, with D perhaps TRBD2 (6 bases). V dropped 11 bases and J dropped 0 bases, with 8 bases sitting between them. Looked up from germline, CDR1 is MNHEY and CDR2 is SVGAGI. CDR3 size: 11 residues.